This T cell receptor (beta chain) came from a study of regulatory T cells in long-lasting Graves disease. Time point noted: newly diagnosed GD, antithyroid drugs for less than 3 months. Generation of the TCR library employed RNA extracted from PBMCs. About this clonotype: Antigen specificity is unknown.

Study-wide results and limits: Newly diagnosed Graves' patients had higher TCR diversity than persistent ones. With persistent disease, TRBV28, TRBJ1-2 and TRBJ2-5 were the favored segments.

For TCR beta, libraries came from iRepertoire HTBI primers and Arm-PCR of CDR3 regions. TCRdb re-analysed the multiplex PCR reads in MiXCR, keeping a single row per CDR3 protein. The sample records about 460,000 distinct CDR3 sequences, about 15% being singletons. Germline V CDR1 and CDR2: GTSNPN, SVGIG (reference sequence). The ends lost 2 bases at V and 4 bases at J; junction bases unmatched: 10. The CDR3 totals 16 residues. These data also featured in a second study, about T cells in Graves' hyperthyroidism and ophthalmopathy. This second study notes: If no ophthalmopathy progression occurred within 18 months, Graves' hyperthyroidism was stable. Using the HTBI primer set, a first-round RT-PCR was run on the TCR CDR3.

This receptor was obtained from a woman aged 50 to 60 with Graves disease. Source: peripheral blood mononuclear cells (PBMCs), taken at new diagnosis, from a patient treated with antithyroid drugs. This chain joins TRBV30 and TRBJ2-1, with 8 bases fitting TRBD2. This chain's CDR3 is CAWSPRAGGWYNEQFF. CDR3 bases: TGTGCCTGGAGTCCTCGGGCGGGAGGTTGGTACAATGAGCAGTTCTTC.